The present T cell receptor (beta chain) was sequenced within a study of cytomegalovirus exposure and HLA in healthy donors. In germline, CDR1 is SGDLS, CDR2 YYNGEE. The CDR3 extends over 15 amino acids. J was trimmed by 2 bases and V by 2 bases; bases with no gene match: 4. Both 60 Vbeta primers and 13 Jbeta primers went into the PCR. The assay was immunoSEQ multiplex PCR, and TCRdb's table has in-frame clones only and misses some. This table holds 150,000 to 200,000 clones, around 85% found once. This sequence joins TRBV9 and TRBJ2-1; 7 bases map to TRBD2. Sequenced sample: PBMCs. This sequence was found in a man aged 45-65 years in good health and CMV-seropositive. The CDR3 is CASSVISGTYNEQFF. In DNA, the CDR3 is TGTGCCAGCAGCGTGATAAGCGGGACCTACAATGAGCAGTTCTTC.